This T cell receptor (beta chain) was sequenced in a study of spatial heterogeneity in lung cancer. Study conclusions and caveats: Tumor TCRs that were ubiquitous and expanded showed up in blood more at resection than follow-up.

Every TCR cDNA molecule carried a tag that served as a unique molecular identifier. MiXCR, run by TCRdb on the 5' RACE reads, gives a single entry per CDR3 protein. The table has approximately 93,000 distinct CDR3 sequences, around 19% seen once; the top ten hold 21%. This clonotype occurred a few times. Antigen: not known. Trimming took 6 bases from V and 5 from J, leaving 10 bases between them. The CDR3 extends over 12 amino acids. Germline assignment: CDR1 MNHEY and CDR2 SVGAGI. The time point denotes: blood at routine non-recurrence follow-up after resection. Whole RNA obtained from tumor, nontumor lung or frozen PBMC underwent sequencing without sorting.

This TCR derives from a male donor with early-stage non-small cell lung cancer. This sequence joins TRBV6-5 and TRBJ1-2; D is perhaps TRBD1 (5 bases). This specimen consisted of PBMCs, obtained at follow-up. CDR3 region: CASRRTGYGYTF. CDR3 DNA: TGTGCCAGCAGGAGAACAGGATATGGCTACACCTTC.